This TCR beta chain comes out of a study of blood T cell repertoires in COVID-19. Study-wide background: Acute and convalescent COVID-19 specimens originated in the United States, Italy and Spain. PBMCs, B-cell-depleted T cells, or T cells provided the cDNA or gDNA that made up the material.

The CDR3 length is 14 residues. Trimming cost V 4 bases and J 6 bases; bases outside gene matches: 8. Germline V gene data show CDR1 as MGHDK and CDR2 as SYGVNS. Per the authors' pipeline: Quantification of nucleated cells was approximated via reference gene primer amplification. Method: immunoSEQ multiplex PCR; TCRdb's copy keeps in-frame clones and lacks some. V and J calls plus clone size are reproduced from that table; the DNA served to infer D and trimming. Here the sample spans roughly 120,000 clones, about 85% being singletons. The clonotype originates from a human donor in a cohort sampled during active COVID-19. The chain joins TRBV25-1 to TRBJ1-1; TRBD1 matches at 7 bases. The sample consisted of peripheral blood. The CDR3 coding sequence is TGTGCCAGCAGTGGACAGGGTGGGTATTCTGAAGCTTTCTTT. It translates to CASSGQGGYSEAFF.